This TCR beta chain was identified during a study of cytomegalovirus exposure and HLA in healthy donors. Study findings and constraints: Certain sequence variants were highly shared and formed a cluster, and this cluster was likely a sequencing artifact. Based on reports, TCR beta sequences accurately predicted HLA-A and HLA-B alleles for most subjects. Researchers reported in a later analysis that common viral pathogens appeared linked to several top clusters.

The PCR was carried out with 60 Vbeta primers and 13 Jbeta primers. Repertoires were generated with immunoSEQ multiplex PCR, while TCRdb's copy carries only in-frame clones and drops some. In the table there are roughly 110,000 clones, 65% to 75% of which are singletons. V shed 0 bases and J 4 bases; nucleotides not matched to a gene: 6. CDR3 length equals 16 residues. CDR1 is SGHNT and CDR2 is YYREEE in the germline V gene (reference sequence). This clone was detected only a few times. What it binds is unknown. The receptor comes from a man aged 25-45 years in good health and CMV-seropositive. The specimen sequenced was PBMCs. The chain uses TRBV5-4 and TRBJ1-2, with 10 bases matching TRBD1. The CDR3 region has the DNA TGTGCCAGCAGCTTGGCGACGACAGGGGGCGCCTATGGCTACACCTTC. Its translation is CASSLATTGGAYGYTF.